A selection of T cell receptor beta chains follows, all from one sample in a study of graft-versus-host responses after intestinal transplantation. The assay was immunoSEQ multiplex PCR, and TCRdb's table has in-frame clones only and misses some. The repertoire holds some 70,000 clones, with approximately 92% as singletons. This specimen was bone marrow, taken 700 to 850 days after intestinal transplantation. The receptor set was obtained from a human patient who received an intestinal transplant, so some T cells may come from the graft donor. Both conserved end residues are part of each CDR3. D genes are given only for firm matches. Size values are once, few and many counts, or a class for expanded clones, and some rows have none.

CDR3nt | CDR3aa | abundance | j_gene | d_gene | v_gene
TGCGCCAGCAGTGAGTCCCCAGGAGGAGGCTACACCTTC | CASSESPGGGYTF | few | TRBJ1-2 | - | TRBV10-1
TGTGCCAGCAGTGAAGTAGTTAAGGCTCGCGAGACCCAGTACTTC | CASSEVVKARETQYF | - | TRBJ2-5 | - | TRBV6-1
TGTGCCAGCAGCGTTTCAGAATATAATTCACCCCTCCACTTT | CASSVSEYNSPLHF | - | TRBJ1-6 | - | TRBV9
TGTGCCAGCAGGGAGCCTCTGGGTGAAAAACTGTTTTTT | CASREPLGEKLFF | - | TRBJ1-4 | - | TRBV4-2
TGTGCCAGCAGTGACACTACAGGGGCAGATACGCAGTATTTT | CASSDTTGADTQYF | few | TRBJ2-3 | TRBD1 | TRBV6-4
TGTGCCAGCAGCGAACGGGGAAGCTCCTATAATTCACCCCTCCACTTT | CASSERGSSYNSPLHF | - | TRBJ1-6 | - | TRBV13
TGTGCCAGTAGTGCCCGGACTAGCGGCTATGAGCAGTTCTTC | CASSARTSGYEQFF | - | TRBJ2-1 | TRBD2 | TRBV19
TGTGCCAGCAGTCCGACGGTCTCTGGGGCCAACGTCCTGACTTTC | CASSPTVSGANVLTF | few | TRBJ2-6 | - | TRBV28
TGTGCCAGCAGCCCAGGGGGACAAGAGACCCAGTACTTC | CASSPGGQETQYF | - | TRBJ2-5 | TRBD1 | TRBV14
TGTGCCACCAGCATAGACAGGGTGGTACAAAATGAGCAGTTCTTC | CATSIDRVVQNEQFF | - | TRBJ2-1 | TRBD1 | TRBV15
TGTGCCAGCAGCCACGTTCTTAGGGGTTTCGATGAGCAGTTCTTC | CASSHVLRGFDEQFF | - | TRBJ2-1 | - | TRBV7-9
TGTGCCAGCAGAAAGAACCAGGACGACTATGGCTACACCTTC | CASRKNQDDYGYTF | - | TRBJ1-2 | - | TRBV7-2
TGCGCCAGCAGCCAAGATTTAGGATACGAGCAGTACTTC | CASSQDLGYEQYF | - | TRBJ2-7 | - | TRBV4-3